The 21 T cell receptor beta chains below come from one sample, sequenced in a study of cytomegalovirus exposure and HLA in healthy donors. 13 Jbeta primers and 60 Vbeta primers were used for the PCR. Measured with immunoSEQ multiplex PCR; TCRdb has only the in-frame clones, and not every one. The table has some 59,000 clones, more than 70% seen once; the top ten hold approximately 2.8%. Material for sequencing was PBMCs. These receptors were obtained from a woman between 18 and 30 years old in good health and CMV-seronegative.

The chain is built from TRBV11-2 and TRBJ2-1; TRBD1 aligns across 7 bases. Trimming removed 3 bases from V and 9 bases from J; junction bases left unmatched: 11. CDR3 length equals 15 residues. CDR1 SGHAT and CDR2 FQNNGV come from the germline V gene. This chain's CDR3 is CASSFSGGVGSEQFF. CDR3 sequence (DNA): TGTGCCAGCAGCTTCTCAGGGGGTGTCGGTAGTGAGCAGTTCTTC.

This sequence joins TRBV10-3 and TRBJ2-2; 8 nucleotides agree with TRBD1. Germline lookup yields CDR1 ENHRY and CDR2 SYGVKD. CDR3 length equals 14 residues. V shed 8 bases, J shed 1 base, and the junction held 3 bases outside the gene matches. The CDR3 DNA is TGTGCCATCTTAGGACAGGGGAACACCGGGGAGCTGTTTTTT. Translating gives CAILGQGNTGELFF.

Here the CDR3 DNA reads TGTGCCAGCGGGACTAGCTCCTACAATGAGCAGTTCTTC. Amino acid sequence: CASGTSSYNEQFF. The chain is built from TRBV7-3 and TRBJ2-1, with 8 bases that match TRBD2. Trimming at V came to 8 bases and at J to 0 bases, leaving 0 bases not matched to a gene. Germline CDR1 SGHTA, CDR2 FQGTGA. This CDR3 is 13 amino acids long.

This chain uses TRBV4-1 with TRBJ1-1, with D unresolved. This CDR3 has 16 amino acids. CDR1 and CDR2 from the germline V gene are MGHRA and YSYEKL. The ends were cut back, 7 bases at V and 1 base at J, with 19 bases in the middle. The CDR3 nucleotides are TGCGCCAGCACCTGGACCCTGAGGAGGGAGAACACTGAAGCTTTCTTT. Protein sequence: CASTWTLRRENTEAFF.

This clone was recorded a few times. This sequence joins TRBV27 and TRBJ1-3, with TRBD1 matching over 8 bases. The CDR3 loop spans 14 amino acids. Germline CDR1 MNHEY, CDR2 SMNVEV (reference sequence). The junction had 14 bases not matched to a gene; V was cut back by 8 bases and J by 11 bases. This CDR3 is CASRGAGGREAIYF. CDR3 sequence (DNA): TGTGCCAGCCGAGGGGCAGGGGGCCGAGAGGCCATATATTTT.

This rearrangement joins TRBV4-1 to TRBJ1-4; the match to TRBD1 covers 9 bases. The CDR3 extends over 16 amino acids. The J segment lost 5 bases and the V segment lost 3 bases, leaving 7 bases of the junction unmatched. Per germline, CDR1 MGHRA and CDR2 YSYEKL. CDR3 coding DNA: TGCGCCAGCAGCCAGAGTACGGGGACAGGGAATGAAAAACTGTTTTTT. It encodes CASSQSTGTGNEKLFF.

The genes are TRBV27 and TRBJ1-4; D not resolved. Between the trimmed V and J ends, which lost 5 bases and 7 bases, there was a span of 5 bases. Germline CDR1 reads MNHEY; CDR2 reads SMNVEV (reference sequence). The CDR3 covers 11 residues. CDR3 amino acids: CASSIGEKLFF. DNA for the CDR3: TGTGCCAGCAGTATCGGTGAAAAACTGTTTTTT.

The chain links TRBV5-1 to TRBJ1-4; D possibly corresponds to TRBD1 (5 bases). V was cut by 2 bases and J by 0 bases, with 5 bases left in between. The CDR3 contains 14 residues. The germline CDR1 and CDR2 sequences are SGHRS and YFSETQ. CDR3 DNA sequence: TGCGCCAGCAGCTTAGGGGCAACTAATGAAAAACTGTTTTTT. Translated, it gives CASSLGATNEKLFF.

This clone was picked up a small number of times. V usage is TRBV7-6 and J usage is TRBJ2-1, with TRBD2 identical over 13 bases. The V and J ends lost 8 bases and 7 bases, in that order; junction bases with no gene match: 2. This CDR3 region has 13 residues. The germline gives CDR1 SGHVS, CDR2 FNYEAQ. The CDR3 sequence: CASGTSGINEQFF. The CDR3 coding sequence is TGTGCCAGCGGGACTAGCGGGATTAATGAGCAGTTCTTC. The full variable domain, in which reference TRBV7-6 and TRBJ2-1 provide the parts outside the CDR3, is GAGVSQSPRYKVTKRGQDVALRCDPISGHVSLYWYRQALGQGPEFLTYFNYEAQQDKSGLPNDRFSAERPEGSISTLTIQRTEQRDSAMYRCASGTSGINEQFFGPGTRLTVL.

The V call is TRBV28, the J call TRBJ2-7; D unresolved. This CDR3 has 13 residues. Germline-derived CDR1 and CDR2 are MDHEN and SYDVKM. V shed 8 bases and J shed 3 bases, with 14 bases lying between them. The CDR3 loop reads CASRLAGIYEQYF. The CDR3 nucleotides are TGTGCCAGCCGCCTGGCAGGCATCTACGAGCAGTACTTC.

The chain joins TRBV6-5 to TRBJ2-5, with 8 nucleotides matching TRBD2. The CDR3 loop spans 13 amino acids. Trimming at V came to 5 bases and at J to 7 bases, leaving 6 bases not matched to a gene. Looked up from germline, CDR1 is MNHEY and CDR2 is SVGAGI. The DNA for the CDR3 is TGTGCCAGCAGTCTAGAAAGCGGGAGGACCCAGTACTTC. It is translated as CASSLESGRTQYF.

This chain joins TRBV27 and TRBJ2-7; 7 bases match TRBD1. CDR1 is MNHEY, CDR2 SMNVEV, per germline (reference sequence). With 2 bases clipped from V and 5 bases from J, the junction kept 0 bases outside the gene matches. This CDR3 spans 12 amino acids. The CDR3 coding sequence is TGTGCCAGCAGTTTAACAGGGGACGAGCAGTACTTC. Its translation: CASSLTGDEQYF.

The chain is built from TRBV19 and TRBJ2-7; a possible D gene is TRBD2 (6 bases). The CDR3 consists of 13 residues. V lost 10 bases, J lost 5 bases, and 18 bases lay in between. CDR1 is LNHDA, CDR2 SQIVND, per germline (reference sequence). CDR3 protein: CATQDYRGNEQYF. In nucleotides, the CDR3 is TGTGCCACCCAGGACTACCGTGGGAACGAGCAGTACTTC.

The J gene is TRBJ2-7, the V gene TRBV6-1; D unresolved. V was shortened by 4 bases and J by 1 base, with 5 bases between the two germline ends. CDR1 and CDR2 from the germline V gene are MNHNS and SASEGT. The CDR3 is 12 amino acids. In DNA form, the CDR3 reads TGTGCCAGCAGTGGGAGTTCCTACGAGCAGTACTTC. This codes for CASSGSSYEQYF.

The chain is built from TRBV4-1 and TRBJ2-1; 11 bases line up with TRBD2. Germline CDR1 is MGHRA and CDR2 is YSYEKL. After removal of 1 base from V and 8 bases from J, the junction contained 4 bases not matched to a gene. The CDR3 spans 15 residues. The CDR3 region is CASSQGSGRADEQFF. CDR3 nucleotides: TGCGCCAGCAGCCAAGGTAGCGGGAGGGCGGATGAGCAGTTCTTC.

The rearrangement uses TRBV28 and TRBJ2-2, with 9 nucleotides matching TRBD1. The CDR3 totals 14 residues. V gave up 5 bases and J gave up 5 bases; unmatched junction bases: 3. Germline CDR1 MDHEN, CDR2 SYDVKM. The CDR3 DNA reads as TGTGCCAGCAGTCCCGGGACAGGGACCGGGGAGCTGTTTTTT. It encodes CASSPGTGTGELFF.

The chain joins TRBV28 to TRBJ2-6; D is ambiguous. V was shortened by 6 bases and J by 2 bases, with 11 bases between the two germline ends. This CDR3 region has 15 residues. Per germline, CDR1 MDHEN and CDR2 SYDVKM. This chain's CDR3 is CASSGTSAGANVLTF. The CDR3 DNA is TGTGCCAGCAGCGGTACCTCGGCTGGGGCCAACGTCCTGACTTTC.

The chain recombines TRBV18 with TRBJ2-5; 10 positions match TRBD2. The CDR3 spans 15 residues. Germline CDR1 KGHSH, CDR2 LQKENI. The trim removed 4 bases at V and 5 bases at J, leaving 7 bases unmatched. The chain's CDR3 is CASSRASGSGETQYF. CDR3 bases: TGTGCCAGCTCACGCGCTAGCGGGAGTGGCGAGACCCAGTACTTC.

V gene TRBV6-5 combines with J gene TRBJ1-6; possibly TRBD1 for D (5 bases). The germline V gene has CDR1 MNHEY and CDR2 SVGAGI. The V and J ends lost 2 bases and 7 bases respectively, with 15 bases between them. The CDR3 is 16 amino acids. CDR3: CASSYGRQGGNSPLHF. CDR3 DNA: TGTGCCAGCAGTTACGGGCGTCAGGGCGGAAATTCACCCCTCCACTTT.

This clone was counted only a few times. This chain uses TRBV5-1 with TRBJ1-1; a weak D match, TRBD1 (6 bases). V shed 1 base and J shed 1 base, with 11 bases lying between them. Germline values: CDR1 SGHRS, CDR2 YFSETQ. The CDR3 is 15 residues long. Here the CDR3 reads CASSLTGRSNTEAFF. CDR3 nucleotides: TGCGCCAGCAGCTTGACAGGGCGATCGAACACTGAAGCTTTCTTT. Full variable domain (rest looked up from reference TRBV5-1 and TRBJ1-1): KAGVTQTPRYLIKTRGQQVTLSCSPISGHRSVSWYQQTPGQGLQFLFEYFSETQRNKGNFPGRFSGRQFSNSRSEMNVSTLELGDSALYLCASSLTGRSNTEAFFGQGTRLTVV.

The chain is built from TRBV12-5 and TRBJ1-1; unclear D gene. V was shortened by 1 base and J by 2 bases, with 5 bases between the two germline ends. Germline-derived CDR1 and CDR2 are LGHNT and FRNRAP. This CDR3 spans 13 amino acids. The DNA for the CDR3 is TGTGCTAGTGGTTTGGGAACTAACACTGAAGCTTTCTTT. Translated, it gives CASGLGTNTEAFF. Full variable domain (outside the CDR3, taken from reference TRBV12-5 and TRBJ1-1): DARVTQTPRHKVTEMGQEVTMRCQPILGHNTVFWYRQTMMQGLELLAYFRNRAPLDDSGMPKDRFSAEMPDATLATLKIQPSEPRDSAVYFCASGLGTNTEAFFGQGTRLTVV.